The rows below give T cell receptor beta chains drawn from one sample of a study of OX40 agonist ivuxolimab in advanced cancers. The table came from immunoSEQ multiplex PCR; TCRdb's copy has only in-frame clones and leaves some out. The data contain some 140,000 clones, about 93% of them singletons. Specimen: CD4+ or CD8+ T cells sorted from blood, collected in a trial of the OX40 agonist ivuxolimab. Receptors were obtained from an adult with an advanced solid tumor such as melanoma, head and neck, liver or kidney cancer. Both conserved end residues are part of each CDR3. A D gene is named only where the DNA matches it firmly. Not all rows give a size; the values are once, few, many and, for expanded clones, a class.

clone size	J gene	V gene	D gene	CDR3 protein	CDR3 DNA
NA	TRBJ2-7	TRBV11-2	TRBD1	CASSLWTGRSSYEQYF	TGTGCCAGCAGCTTATGGACAGGGCGAAGCTCCTACGAGCAGTACTTC
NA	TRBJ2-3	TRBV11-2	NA	CASRPGNLNPTDTQYF	TGTGCCAGCAGGCCAGGGAACCTTAACCCCACAGATACGCAGTATTTT
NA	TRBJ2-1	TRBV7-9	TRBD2	CASVPRFERERNEQFF	TGTGCCAGCGTCCCCCGGTTCGAGCGGGAGAGGAATGAGCAGTTCTTC
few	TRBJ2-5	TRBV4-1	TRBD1	CASSHSPSRQGSAQYF	TGCGCCAGCAGCCACTCGCCATCAAGACAGGGATCGGCCCAGTACTTC
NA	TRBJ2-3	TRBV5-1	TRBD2	CASSLALAGNTDTQYF	TGCGCCAGCAGCTTGGCTCTAGCGGGGAACACAGATACGCAGTATTTT
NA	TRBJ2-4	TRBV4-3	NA	CASSQEVGRLKNIQYF	TGCGCCAGCAGCCAAGAAGTAGGCAGGCTTAAAAACATTCAGTACTTC
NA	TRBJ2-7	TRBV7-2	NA	CASSHRIRGPYEQYF	TGTGCCAGCAGCCACCGAATCAGGGGCCCCTACGAGCAGTACTTC
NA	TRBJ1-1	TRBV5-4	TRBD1	CASRFTGGNTEAFF	TGTGCCAGCAGGTTTACAGGGGGCAACACTGAAGCTTTCTTT
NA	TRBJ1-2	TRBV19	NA	CASREGLPNYGYTF	TGTGCCAGTAGAGAAGGACTTCCTAACTATGGCTACACCTTC
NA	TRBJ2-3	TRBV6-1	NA	CASSEAGSGSDTQYF	TGTGCCAGCAGTGAAGCAGGGAGCGGTTCAGATACGCAGTATTTT
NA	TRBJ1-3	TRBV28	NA	CASSGGRAGNTIYF	TGTGCCAGCAGCGGGGGACGGGCTGGAAACACCATATATTTT
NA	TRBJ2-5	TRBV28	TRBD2	CASRGAGGPVKTQYF	TGTGCCAGCAGGGGAGCGGGAGGGCCAGTAAAGACCCAGTACTTC
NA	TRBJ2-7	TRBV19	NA	CASGPTGTSYEQYF	TGTGCCAGTGGCCCTACAGGGACCTCCTACGAGCAGTACTTC
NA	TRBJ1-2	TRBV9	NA	CASSVGTGLPYGYTF	TGTGCCAGCAGCGTAGGTACAGGGCTTCCCTATGGCTACACCTTC
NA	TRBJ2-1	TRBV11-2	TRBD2	CASSLGTSGNEQFF	TGTGCCAGCAGCTTAGGGACTAGCGGCAATGAGCAGTTCTTC
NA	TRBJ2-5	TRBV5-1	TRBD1	CASSHGTRGETQYF	TGCGCCAGCAGCCATGGGACCAGGGGGGAGACCCAGTACTTC
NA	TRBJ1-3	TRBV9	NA	CASSFLEGGSGNTIYF	TGTGCCAGCAGCTTCCTAGAAGGGGGCTCTGGAAACACCATATATTTT
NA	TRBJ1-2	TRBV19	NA	CASSIRPLRTKNYGYTF	TGTGCCAGTAGTATCCGACCACTGAGGACGAAGAACTATGGCTACACCTTC
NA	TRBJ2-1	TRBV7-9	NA	CASSRDFLVSNEQFF	TGTGCCAGCAGCCGGGACTTTCTCGTCTCCAATGAGCAGTTCTTC
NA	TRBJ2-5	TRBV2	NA	CASGGTRIQETQYF	TGTGCCAGCGGGGGTACAAGGATCCAAGAGACCCAGTACTTC
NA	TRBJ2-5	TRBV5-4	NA	CASSSGSLETQYF	TGTGCCAGCTCCTCGGGCTCGTTGGAGACCCAGTACTTC
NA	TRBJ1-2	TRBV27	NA	CASSDRHVDYTF	TGTGCCAGCAGTGACAGGCATGTGGACTACACCTTC
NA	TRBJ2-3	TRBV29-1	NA	CSVGEGTDTQYF	TGCAGCGTTGGTGAGGGGACAGATACGCAGTATTTT
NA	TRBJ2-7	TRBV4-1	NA	CASSQDRPFYEQYF	TGCGCCAGCAGCCAAGATCGGCCCTTCTACGAGCAGTACTTC
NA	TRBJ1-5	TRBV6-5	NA	CASSPWDRNQPQHF	TGTGCCAGCAGCCCCTGGGACCGCAATCAGCCCCAGCATTTT
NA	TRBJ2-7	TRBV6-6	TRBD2	CASIYGSSGYEQYF	TGTGCCAGCATCTACGGCTCTAGCGGCTACGAGCAGTACTTC
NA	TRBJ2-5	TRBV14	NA	CASSPLLGAGETQYF	TGTGCCAGCAGCCCACTCCTGGGGGCAGGGGAGACCCAGTACTTC
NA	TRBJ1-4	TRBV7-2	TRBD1	CASRDRGLGEKLFF	TGTGCCAGCAGAGACAGGGGGCTTGGTGAAAAACTGTTTTTT
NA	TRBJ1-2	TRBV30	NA	CAWSSVNYGYTF	TGTGCCTGGAGTAGCGTTAACTATGGCTACACCTTC
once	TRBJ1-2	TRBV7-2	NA	CASSLSGGLYTF	TGTGCCAGCAGCTTATCGGGGGGGCTCTACACCTTC
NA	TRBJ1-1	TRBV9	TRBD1	CASSVGSGGTLSEAFF	TGTGCCAGCAGCGTAGGATCAGGGGGGACCCTAAGTGAAGCTTTCTTT
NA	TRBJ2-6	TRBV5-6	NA	CASSFRGSGANVLTF	TGTGCCAGCAGCTTTCGGGGCTCTGGGGCCAACGTCCTGACTTTC
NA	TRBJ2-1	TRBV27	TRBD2	CASSRRTSWEGNEQFF	TGTGCCAGCAGTCGAAGGACTAGCTGGGAGGGGAATGAGCAGTTCTTC
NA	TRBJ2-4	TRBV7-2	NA	CASSQGAKNIQYF	TGTGCCAGCAGCCAGGGGGCCAAAAACATTCAGTACTTC
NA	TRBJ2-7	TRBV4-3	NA	CASSQDENYEQYF	TGCGCCAGCAGCCAAGACGAAAACTACGAGCAGTACTTC